The T cell receptor (beta chain) described here comes from a study of response to subunit inactivated influenza vaccine. Study observations and caveats: Few new T cells, the authors suggested, are recruited by each seasonal influenza vaccination.

Turning to this clonotype: The antigen is unknown.

This CDR3 has 17 residues. From germline, CDR1 is SNHLY and CDR2 FYNNEI. V trimming: 6 bases; J trimming: 1 base; junction bases outside the gene matches: 7. TCRdb independently ran MiXCR on the RT-PCR reads; one entry per CDR3 protein. The sample records about 780,000 distinct CDR3 sequences, about 18% being singletons. The chain carries TRBV2 and TRBJ2-2; TRBD2 matches at 11 bases. The sequenced sample was PBMCs from blood, obtained about 5 days after vaccination. The source is a man in his forties or fifties who received an inactivated influenza vaccine. The CDR3 DNA follows: TGTGCCAGCAGCCGAACTAGCGGGGGAAAGAACACCGGGGAGCTGTTTTTT. It yields the protein CASSRTSGGKNTGELFF.